This is a list of T cell receptor beta chains from one sample in a study of CD8+ T cells in alopecia areata. Method: immunoSEQ multiplex PCR; TCRdb's copy keeps in-frame clones and lacks some. This repertoire shows fewer than 150,000 clones, roughly four fifths found once; its top ten account for approximately 25%. The sample was CD8+ T cells sorted from blood, taken at week 4, from a patient treated with tofacitinib. These receptors all stem from a human donor with alopecia areata. Each CDR3 is given with its conserved first and last residue. The D gene is left open where the match is weak. Expanded clones are given a class, and other clones once, few, many or no size at all.

TRBV4-2	few	TRBD1	TRBJ2-7	TGTGCCAGCAGCCAAGAGGGACAGGGGGCGGCTTACGAGCAGTACTTC	CASSQEGQGAAYEQYF
TRBV6-5	NA	NA	TRBJ1-1	TGTGCCAGCAGTTACGGCAATAGCCTTGAAGCTTTCTTT	CASSYGNSLEAFF
TRBV6-5	NA	NA	TRBJ2-7	TGTGCCAGCAGGGAGTGGAACGGCTACGAGCAGTACTTC	CASREWNGYEQYF
TRBV5-4	NA	TRBD1	TRBJ2-1	TGTGCCAGCAGCGGGGGGACAGGGGCTTACAATGAGCAGTTCTTC	CASSGGTGAYNEQFF
TRBV4-2	once	NA	TRBJ1-1	TGTGCCAGCAGCCAGGGTGTAGGGGGCACTGAAGCTTTCTTT	CASSQGVGGTEAFF
TRBV19	few	NA	TRBJ1-5	TGTGCCAGTAGTGCAGGCATTGGGGGTCAGCCCCAGCATTTT	CASSAGIGGQPQHF
TRBV9	NA	NA	TRBJ2-3	TGTGCCAGCAGCCCGCCGGTCGGACTACAGACAGATACGCAGTATTTT	CASSPPVGLQTDTQYF
TRBV14	once	NA	TRBJ2-5	TGTGCCAGCAGCCAAGTACAGGGAAGAATGGAGACCCAGTACTTC	CASSQVQGRMETQYF
TRBV29-1	NA	NA	TRBJ1-2	TGCAGCGTTGATTCTCAGGGGAATGGCTACACCTTC	CSVDSQGNGYTF
TRBV19	NA	NA	TRBJ2-5	TGTGCCAGTAGTCCGGGGGACTTGGAGCAAGAGACCCAGTACTTC	CASSPGDLEQETQYF
TRBV7-9	NA	TRBD1	TRBJ2-1	TGTGCCAGCAGCTTAGCCCAGGGGGCGTACAATGAGCAGTTCTTC	CASSLAQGAYNEQFF
TRBV15	NA	NA	TRBJ1-1	TGTGCCACCAGCAGAGATCTGGGGAACACTGAAGCTTTCTTT	CATSRDLGNTEAFF
TRBV19	NA	TRBD1	TRBJ1-1	TGTGCCAGTAGTATTGTGGGGACAGACCGTTACACTGAAGCTTTCTTT	CASSIVGTDRYTEAFF
TRBV19	NA	TRBD1	TRBJ2-7	TGTGCCAGTAGTCCGGGACAGACTGCCTACGAGCAGTACTTC	CASSPGQTAYEQYF
TRBV28	NA	NA	TRBJ2-7	TGTGCCAGCAGAGAGCCCGACGGAAGCTACGAGCAGTACTTC	CASREPDGSYEQYF
TRBV11-2	few	TRBD2	TRBJ2-3	TGTGCCAGCAGCCCCGCGCCGACTAGCGGCACAGATACGCAGTATTTT	CASSPAPTSGTDTQYF
TRBV5-1	NA	TRBD2	TRBJ2-5	TGCGCCAGCAGCTTGCGCTGGAGCGGGGGGCAAGAGACCCAGTACTTC	CASSLRWSGGQETQYF
TRBV10-2	NA	NA	TRBJ2-3	TGCGCCAGCAGTGAGTCAATCGGGGGCACAGATACGCAGTATTTT	CASSESIGGTDTQYF
TRBV27	NA	NA	TRBJ1-6	TGTGCCACCATGACCCCGGGCGCTAATTCACCCCTCCACTTT	CATMTPGANSPLHF
TRBV11-2	NA	TRBD1	TRBJ2-3	TGTGCCAGCAGCTTAGTAGAGGGGGCCGGAGATACGCAGTATTTT	CASSLVEGAGDTQYF
TRBV6-5	NA	NA	TRBJ2-7	TGTGCCAGCAGCCTCCTCGGCTCCTACGAGCAGTACTTC	CASSLLGSYEQYF
TRBV6-5	NA	NA	TRBJ2-1	TGTGCCAGCAGTTACACTGACAGTTACAATGAGCAGTTCTTC	CASSYTDSYNEQFF
TRBV27	NA	TRBD2	TRBJ2-3	TGTGCCAGCAGTTCCCCTACGACTAGCGGGTACACAGATACGCAGTATTTT	CASSSPTTSGYTDTQYF
TRBV6-6	NA	TRBD2	TRBJ2-4	TGTGCCAGCAGCGGACTAGTTGGTTACATTCAGTACTTC	CASSGLVGYIQYF
TRBV30	NA	NA	TRBJ2-7	TGTGCCTGGACGTCGGTGGGAGAGCAGTACTTC	CAWTSVGEQYF
TRBV4-1	NA	TRBD2	TRBJ2-1	TGCGCCAGCAGCCCCCTGGGCGGGGGTTACAATGAGCAGTTCTTC	CASSPLGGGYNEQFF
TRBV7-2	NA	NA	TRBJ2-1	TGTGCCAGCAACGACATCACAATTGAGCAGTTCTTC	CASNDITIEQFF
TRBV4-2	once	NA	TRBJ2-7	TGTGCCAGCAGCCAAGATTTATCCGGGCCGGGGGGCCCTTACGAGCAGTACTTC	CASSQDLSGPGGPYEQYF